A single sample is the source of the 24 T cell receptor beta chains below, sequenced in a study of T cell responses to AZD1222 COVID-19 vaccine. TCRdb's copy holds only in-frame clones and misses some; the assay was immunoSEQ multiplex PCR. This sample yields hundreds of thousands of clones, of which around 93% are seen a single time; around 0.6% belongs to the top ten. The sequencing here drew on peripheral blood, taken 28 days after the second AZD1222 dose. The source of these receptors is an adult who received the AZD1222 COVID-19 vaccine.

The V call is TRBV27, the J call TRBJ1-2, with 9 nucleotides matching TRBD1. This CDR3 spans 14 amino acids. The junction had 5 bases not matched to a gene; V was cut back by 2 bases and J by 7 bases. CDR1 and CDR2 from the germline V gene are MNHEY and SMNVEV (reference sequence). The CDR3 DNA reads as TGTGCCAGCAGTTTAAGGACAGGGGTTGGTGGCTACACCTTC. As protein: CASSLRTGVGGYTF.

The chain combines TRBV28 with TRBJ2-7; D unclear. This CDR3 spans 11 amino acids. With 3 bases removed from V and 6 bases from J, the gap between germline ends came to 6 bases. Germline lookup yields CDR1 MDHEN and CDR2 SYDVKM. CDR3 in amino acids: CASSFLGEQYF. The CDR3, as DNA: TGTGCCAGCAGTTTTTTAGGCGAGCAGTACTTC.

The chain has TRBV10-1 and TRBJ1-6, with D hard to call. This CDR3 contains 13 residues. Per germline, CDR1 WNHNN and CDR2 SYGVQD (reference sequence). Trimming stripped 8 bases from V and 10 bases from J, with 15 bases between. The CDR3 bases are TGCGCCAGCCAGGTGAGCCTTGGGTCACCCCTCCACTTT. Amino acid sequence: CASQVSLGSPLHF.

The V gene is TRBV10-2, the J gene TRBJ2-1, with 9 bases lining up with TRBD2. V shed 5 bases and J 2 bases; nucleotides not matched to a gene: 4. From germline, CDR1 is WSHSY and CDR2 SAAADI. The CDR3 consists of 15 residues. CDR3 amino acids: CASSPTSGAYNEQFF. The CDR3 nucleotides read TGCGCCAGCAGTCCGACTAGCGGAGCCTACAATGAGCAGTTCTTC.

This chain joins TRBV6-5 and TRBJ1-1, with 7 bases lining up with TRBD1. V lost 5 bases and J lost 3; bases outside the gene matches: 3. The CDR3 loop spans 13 amino acids. In germline, CDR1 is MNHEY, CDR2 SVGAGI. In DNA, the CDR3 is TGTGCCAGCAGTCGGGACAGACACACTGAAGCTTTCTTT. Protein sequence: CASSRDRHTEAFF.

V gene TRBV2 combines with J gene TRBJ1-2; D might be TRBD1 (5 bases). Between the trimmed V and J ends, which lost 7 bases and 14 bases, there was a span of 20 bases. This CDR3 has 12 residues. Germline V gene data show CDR1 as SNHLY and CDR2 as FYNNEI. Written as DNA, the CDR3 is TGTGCCAGCAATCCCGGGACGGCCATTGGGACCTTC. This codes for CASNPGTAIGTF.

V gene TRBV18 combines with J gene TRBJ1-1; possible D gene TRBD1, 5 bases. In germline, CDR1 is KGHSH, CDR2 LQKENI. This CDR3 is 14 amino acids long. Trimming stripped 8 bases from V and 1 base from J, with 14 bases between. CDR3 coding DNA: TGTGCCAGCGCGGCAGGGAGTAAGAACACTGAAGCTTTCTTT. It encodes CASAAGSKNTEAFF.

V is TRBV29-1 and J is TRBJ1-1; D gene ambiguous. V lost 3 bases and J lost 0, with 11 bases in between. CDR3 length: 14 residues. Germline V gives CDR1 SQVTM, CDR2 ANQGSEA. This chain's CDR3 is CSVDISGLNTEAFF. CDR3 DNA sequence: TGCAGCGTTGATATCTCAGGTCTGAACACTGAAGCTTTCTTT.

The chain combines TRBV12-5 with TRBJ1-2; 8 nucleotides align to TRBD1. Germline-derived CDR1 and CDR2 are LGHNT and FRNRAP. This CDR3 is built from 14 residues. The V gene end was trimmed by 7 bases and the J gene end by 2 bases; junction bases not matched to a gene: 6. The CDR3 is CASAPGGGNYGYTF. CDR3 coding DNA: TGTGCTAGTGCCCCAGGGGGCGGAAACTATGGCTACACCTTC.

The chain is built from TRBV30 and TRBJ2-7; 10 bases match TRBD2. The V gene's germline CDR1 is GTSNPN and CDR2 SVGIG (reference sequence). CDR3 length: 16 residues. Unmatched junction bases numbered 13, after V lost 4 bases and J lost 4 bases. The CDR3 is CAWTPPGTSESYEQYF. Here the CDR3 DNA reads TGTGCCTGGACCCCCCCCGGGACTAGCGAATCTTACGAGCAGTACTTC.

V usage is TRBV9 and J usage is TRBJ2-3, with unresolved D. The CDR3 consists of 14 residues. Germline lookup yields CDR1 SGDLS and CDR2 YYNGEE. Trimming stripped 0 bases from V and 4 bases from J, with 9 bases between. The CDR3 DNA reads as TGTGCCAGCAGCGTAGTGGGCAGTCCAGATACGCAGTATTTT. As protein: CASSVVGSPDTQYF.

The chain combines TRBV19 with TRBJ1-1; 11 bases align to TRBD1. The J segment lost 4 bases and the V segment lost 6 bases, leaving 7 bases of the junction unmatched. CDR1 and CDR2 (germline): LNHDA, SQIVND (reference sequence). This CDR3 contains 15 residues. The CDR3: CASRITGTGGTEAFF. In DNA form, the CDR3 reads TGTGCCAGTAGGATCACCGGGACAGGGGGCACTGAAGCTTTCTTT.

The gene calls are TRBV19 and TRBJ2-7; D unclear. The CDR3 loop spans 14 amino acids. Per germline, CDR1 LNHDA and CDR2 SQIVND (reference sequence). The V end was cut by 7 bases, the J end by 2 bases, with 15 bases between. This CDR3 reads CASTPDPSAYEQYF. As DNA, the CDR3 is TGTGCCAGTACCCCGGACCCCTCGGCCTACGAGCAGTACTTC.

V gene TRBV11-1 combines with J gene TRBJ2-3; a weak D match, TRBD1 (5 bases). V dropped 5 bases and J dropped 0 bases, with 9 bases sitting between them. Germline-derived CDR1 and CDR2 are SGHAT and FQDESV (reference sequence). CDR3 length: 14 amino acids. The CDR3 coding sequence is TGTGCCAGCAGCGACAGAGTCAGCACAGATACGCAGTATTTT. It yields the protein CASSDRVSTDTQYF.

V usage is TRBV28 and J usage is TRBJ1-6; D may be TRBD1 (5 bases). Trimming took off 4 bases at V and 3 bases at J, with 10 bases between the two ends. Germline V gene sequence: CDR1 MDHEN, CDR2 SYDVKM. The CDR3 is made up of 15 amino acids. CDR3 loop: CASSYGGIYNSPLHF. DNA for the CDR3: TGTGCCAGCAGTTATGGGGGAATCTATAATTCACCCCTCCACTTT.

This clone occurred a few times. V usage is TRBV5-4 and J usage is TRBJ1-1; a possible D gene is TRBD1 (6 bases). The V end lost 3 bases, the J end lost 4 bases, and 10 bases lay between the germline ends. Germline CDR1 SGHNT, CDR2 YYREEE (reference sequence). This CDR3 has 13 amino acids. The CDR3 bases are TGTGCCAGCAGCTCCCAGGGGACCACTGAAGCTTTCTTT. The encoded protein is CASSSQGTTEAFF.

This chain links TRBV2 with TRBJ1-1; D perhaps matches TRBD1 (6 bases). V shed 6 bases and J shed 1 base, with 9 bases lying between them. This CDR3 has 13 amino acids. Germline V gene lookup returns CDR1 SNHLY and CDR2 FYNNEI. DNA for the CDR3: TGTGCCAGCAGACAGGGACGGAACACTGAAGCTTTCTTT. Protein: CASRQGRNTEAFF.

V gene TRBV6-1 combines with J gene TRBJ2-7; TRBD1 matches 7 bases. The CDR3 loop spans 14 amino acids. CDR1 and CDR2 from the germline V gene are MNHNS and SASEGT. V lost 2 bases and J lost 2; bases outside the gene matches: 3. For the CDR3, the DNA is TGTGCCAGCAGTGAAAGTACAGGGGCCTACGAGCAGTACTTC. This gives the protein CASSESTGAYEQYF.

The chain joins TRBV5-8 to TRBJ1-2; 7 bases fit TRBD1. CDR1 is SGHTS, CDR2 YDEGEE, per germline. V was pared by 4 bases and J by 5 bases, with 17 bases of the junction left unmatched. The CDR3 is made up of 17 amino acids. In DNA, the CDR3 is TGTGCCAGCAGCACACGACAGGGTAGGAGCGCCGGATATGGCTACACCTTC. Its translation is CASSTRQGRSAGYGYTF.

The chain has TRBV5-4 and TRBJ1-5; 10 bases match TRBD1. The CDR3 covers 16 residues. The germline CDR1 and CDR2 sequences are SGHNT and YYREEE (reference sequence). V trimming: 4 bases; J trimming: 0 bases; junction bases outside the gene matches: 4. The CDR3: CASSRTGGDSNQPQHF. The CDR3 nucleotides are TGTGCCAGCAGCAGGACAGGGGGGGATAGCAATCAGCCCCAGCATTTT. Full variable domain (missing parts from reference TRBV5-4 and TRBJ1-5): ETGVTQSPTHLIKTRGQQVTLRCSSQSGHNTVSWYQQALGQGPQFIFQYYREEENGRGNFPPRFSGLQFPNYSSELNVNALELDDSALYLCASSRTGGDSNQPQHFGDGTRLSIL.

This chain joins TRBV5-4 and TRBJ1-2; tentatively, D is TRBD1 (5 bases). V shed 3 bases and J shed 6 bases, with 15 bases lying between them. CDR1 is SGHNT, CDR2 YYREEE, per germline (reference sequence). This CDR3 region has 14 residues. CDR3 nucleotides: TGTGCCAGCAGCTACGGCGGCAGGGAGAATGGCTACACCTTC. As protein: CASSYGGRENGYTF.

The CDR3 region has the DNA TGTGCCAGCAGCTTGATCATGAACACTGAAGCTTTCTTT. Translated: CASSLIMNTEAFF. This chain connects TRBV5-4 to TRBJ1-1; D uncertain. CDR1 and CDR2 (germline): SGHNT, YYREEE (reference sequence). The CDR3 has 13 amino acids. Trimming left V 1 base short and J 0 bases short, with 4 bases between.

The CDR3 region has the DNA TGCAGTGCTAGTGCCACGACTAGCGGCTACGAGCAGTACTTC. It translates to CSASATTSGYEQYF. The V call is TRBV20-1, the J call TRBJ2-7; 9 bases match TRBD2. CDR1 and CDR2 (germline): DFQATT, SNEGSKA (reference sequence). The CDR3 runs to 14 residues. Trimming took 3 bases from V and 3 from J; bases not matched to a gene: 6.

This clone was counted once. The rearrangement uses TRBV19 and TRBJ2-7, with a tentative D call TRBD1 (6 bases). V gave up 5 bases and J gave up 1 base, with 12 bases separating them. The CDR3 has 14 residues. Per the germline V gene, CDR1 is LNHDA and CDR2 is SQIVND (reference sequence). This chain's CDR3 is CASSSTGMSYEQYF. CDR3 DNA sequence: TGTGCCAGTAGTTCAACAGGGATGTCCTACGAGCAGTACTTC.